The sequence of this T cell receptor beta chain was determined in a study of control samples from healthy donors and cancer patients. Libraries were prepared by immunoSEQ multiplex PCR; TCRdb keeps only in-frame clonotypes and omits some of them. The table lists approximately 100,000 clones, about 91% of them singletons, with roughly an eighth in the top ten. This clone was observed a handful of times. Trimming took off 5 bases at V and 4 bases at J, with 21 bases between the two ends. The CDR3 sequence is 16 residues long. Germline CDR1 SGHRS, CDR2 YFSETQ. This TCR derives from a man aged 25-40 years in good health. Source material: blood. The chain joins TRBV5-1 to TRBJ2-5; tentatively, D is TRBD1 or TRBD2 (7 bases each). CDR3 sequence: CASSYLGGGSGETQYF. As DNA, the CDR3 is TGCGCCAGCAGTTACTTGGGAGGGGGCTCTGGAGAGACCCAGTACTTC.